This is a list of T cell receptor beta chains from one sample in a study of blood T cells in healthy people across ages. TCRdb analysed the 5' RACE reads with MiXCR anew, one entry per CDR3 protein. The profile covers 1.5 million to 2 million distinct CDR3 sequences, with less than 50% appearing a single time and approximately 2.1% taken by the ten largest. The sequenced sample consisted of blood. All receptors derive from a woman aged 40-49 years in good health. Both conserved end residues are part of each CDR3. A D gene is named only where the DNA matches it firmly.

>TRBV28|NA
CASSLLGVGHTLYGYTF
>TRBV7-2|TRBD1
CASSSWTGVGEQYF
>TRBV5-1|TRBD1
CASSEDRGTRAQYF
>TRBV12-3/TRBV12-4|NA
CASSLEGAYNEQFF
>TRBV6-6|NA
CASGPQRGSGANVLTF
>TRBV7-9|NA
CASSPVSTFTDTQYF
>TRBV6-6|TRBD1
CASSFRTGEFNLPLHF
>TRBV7-9|TRBD1
CAGGTGGARTEAFF
>TRBV28|TRBD2
CASSLGSRGGAWEETQYF
>TRBV10-3|NA
CATEPGPAYNEQFF
>TRBV12-3/TRBV12-4|NA
CASREEPGRIDGYTF
>TRBV20-1|TRBD1
CSPGQGISGANVLTF
>TRBV6-2/TRBV6-3|NA
CASSYSMDWGQQCF
>TRBV20-1|TRBD2
CSAEGLAGSFSYNEQFF
>TRBV29-1|TRBD1
CSVEQGATEAFF
>TRBV4-2|NA
CASSQEGASNEQYF
>TRBV7-6|TRBD2
CAVLGGTTYEQFF
>TRBV12-3/TRBV12-4|NA
CASSLPRSRGQETQYF
>TRBV6-2/TRBV6-3|NA
CASTSFNEQFF
>TRBV4-3|TRBD2
CASSQDGTSGTLFF